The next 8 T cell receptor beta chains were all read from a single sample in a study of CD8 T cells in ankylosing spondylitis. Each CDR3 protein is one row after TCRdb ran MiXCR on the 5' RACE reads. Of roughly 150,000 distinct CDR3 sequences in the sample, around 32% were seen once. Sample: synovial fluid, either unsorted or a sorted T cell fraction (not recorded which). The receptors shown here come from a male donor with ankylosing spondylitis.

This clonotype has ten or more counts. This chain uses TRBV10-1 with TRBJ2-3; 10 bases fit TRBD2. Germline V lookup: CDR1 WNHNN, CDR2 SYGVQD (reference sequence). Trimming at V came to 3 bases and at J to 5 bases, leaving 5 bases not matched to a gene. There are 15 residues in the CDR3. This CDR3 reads CASSDLSGGLDTQYF. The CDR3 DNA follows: TGCGCCAGCAGTGATCTTAGCGGGGGGTTAGATACGCAGTATTTT.

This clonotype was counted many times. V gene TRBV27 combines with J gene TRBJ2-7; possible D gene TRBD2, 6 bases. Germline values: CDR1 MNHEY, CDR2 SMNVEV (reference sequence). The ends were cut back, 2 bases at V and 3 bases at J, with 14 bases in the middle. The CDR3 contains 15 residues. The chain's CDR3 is CASSLKEGLGYEQYF. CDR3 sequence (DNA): TGTGCCAGCAGTTTAAAGGAGGGATTGGGCTACGAGCAGTACTTC.

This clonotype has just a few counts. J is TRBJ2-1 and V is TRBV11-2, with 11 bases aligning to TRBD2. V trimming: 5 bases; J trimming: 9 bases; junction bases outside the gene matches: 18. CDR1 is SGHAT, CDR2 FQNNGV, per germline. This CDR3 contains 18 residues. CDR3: CASSPNGLAGGLISEQFF. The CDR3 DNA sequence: TGTGCCAGCAGCCCGAATGGGTTAGCGGGGGGGCTAATAAGTGAGCAGTTCTTC.

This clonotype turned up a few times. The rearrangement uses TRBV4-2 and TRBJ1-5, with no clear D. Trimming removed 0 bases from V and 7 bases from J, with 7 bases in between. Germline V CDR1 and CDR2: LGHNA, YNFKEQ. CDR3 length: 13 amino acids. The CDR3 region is CASSQDLEQPQHF. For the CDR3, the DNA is TGTGCCAGCAGCCAAGATCTTGAACAGCCCCAGCATTTT.

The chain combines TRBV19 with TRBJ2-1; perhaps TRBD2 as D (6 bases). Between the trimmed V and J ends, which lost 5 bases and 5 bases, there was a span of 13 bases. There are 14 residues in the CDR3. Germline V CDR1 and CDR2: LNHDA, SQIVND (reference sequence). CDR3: CASSWLEGDNEQFF. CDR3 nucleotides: TGTGCCAGTAGTTGGTTGGAGGGAGACAATGAGCAGTTCTTC.

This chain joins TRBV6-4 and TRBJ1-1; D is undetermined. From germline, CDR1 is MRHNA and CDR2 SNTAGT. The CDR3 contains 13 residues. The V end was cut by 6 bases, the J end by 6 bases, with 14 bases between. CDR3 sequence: CASRVDPAAEAFF. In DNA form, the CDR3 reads TGTGCCAGCAGAGTAGACCCCGCGGCTGAAGCTTTCTTT.

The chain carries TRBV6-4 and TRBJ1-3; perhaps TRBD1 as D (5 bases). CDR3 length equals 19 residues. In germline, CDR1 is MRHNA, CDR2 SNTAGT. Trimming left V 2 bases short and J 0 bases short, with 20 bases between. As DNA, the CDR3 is TGTGCCAGCAGTGACCTACCCGGGACGAGTCCTCTCTCTGGAAACACCATATATTTT. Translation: CASSDLPGTSPLSGNTIYF.

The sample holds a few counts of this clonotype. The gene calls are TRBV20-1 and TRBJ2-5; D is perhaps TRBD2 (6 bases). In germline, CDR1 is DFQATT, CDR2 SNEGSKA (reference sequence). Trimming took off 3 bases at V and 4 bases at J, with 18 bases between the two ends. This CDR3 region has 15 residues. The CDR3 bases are TGCAGTGCTAGTCCGCCGGTTGGGGGGACAGAGACCCAGTACTTC. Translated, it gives CSASPPVGGTETQYF.